Below, one T cell receptor (beta chain) is given with its context. The data were obtained in a study of blood T cell repertoires in COVID-19. The V end was cut by 7 bases, the J end by 7 bases, with 17 bases between. CDR3 size: 13 residues. Germline values: CDR1 MDHEN, CDR2 SYDVKM. Source study methods: Cell counts per sample came from amplifying reference gene primers. TCRdb keeps only in-frame clones here, not all; method: immunoSEQ multiplex PCR. That table supplies the V and J calls and clone size; D and trimming were determined from the DNA. The sample consists of about 300,000 clones, 75% to 95% of them appearing once. Before being deemed recovered, Cohort 3 donors had two negative PCRs, clearance, or symptom resolution.

Sequences were obtained from PBMCs or T cells enriched from blood (not recorded which). This chain joins TRBV28 and TRBJ2-7; a weak D match, TRBD1 (6 bases). The sequence derives from a woman in her 30s who had recovered from COVID-19. The CDR3 region has the DNA TGTGCCAGCATCCAGGTTCCTCAGGGGGAGCAGTACTTC. Amino acids: CASIQVPQGEQYF.